The 4 T cell receptor beta chains listed next were all sequenced from one sample in a study of cytomegalovirus exposure and HLA in healthy donors (dated by TCRdb to about 2017). Libraries were constructed by the immunoSEQ multiplex PCR assay. For the multiplex PCR, a mixture combining 60 forward primers for TCR Vbeta segments and 13 reverse primers for TCR Jbeta segments was used. Drawn from immuneACCESS, this table holds only the in-frame rearrangements with V and J called that TCRdb kept. Clones are partly lost; checked studies trace under half to an unresolved V gene and leave the rest unexplained. This sample's table has entries for 80,000 to 95,000 clones. The biggest ten clones account for 15% to 17% of the sample. Sequenced sample: PBMCs. These receptors all stem from a man in his fifties or sixties in good health and CMV-seropositive.

Points on this clone: This sample includes further DNA sequences coding for the same CDR3. J is TRBJ2-6 and V is TRBV19; no reliable D call. Germline V gene data show CDR1 as LNHDA and CDR2 as SQIVND (reference sequence). The CDR3 covers 14 residues. The ends were cut back, 7 bases at V and 1 base at J, with 8 bases in the middle. CDR3 loop: CASTRGSGANVLTF. CDR3 DNA: TGTGCCAGTACTAGAGGTTCTGGGGCCAACGTCCTGACTTTC.

The chain recombines TRBV6-5 with TRBJ2-5, with TRBD1 as a possible D gene (7 bases). V was pared by 2 bases and J by 5 bases, with 12 bases between. CDR3 length equals 14 residues. Germline lookup yields CDR1 MNHEY and CDR2 SVGAGI. CDR3 residues: CASSYQQGRETQYF. The CDR3 nucleotides are TGTGCCAGCAGTTACCAACAGGGGAGGGAGACCCAGTACTTC.

The rearrangement uses TRBV9 and TRBJ2-5; 7 bases agree with TRBD2. This CDR3 is 16 amino acids long. The V gene end was trimmed by 3 bases and the J gene end by 4 bases; junction bases not matched to a gene: 12. Germline V gene lookup returns CDR1 SGDLS and CDR2 YYNGEE. The CDR3 DNA sequence: TGTGCCAGCAGCGCCCGGGGGGTTGGAGGTGGAGAGACCCAGTACTTC. As protein: CASSARGVGGGETQYF.

The chain combines TRBV6-6 with TRBJ2-7; the D is unclear. This CDR3 has 13 residues. Germline-derived CDR1 and CDR2 are MNHNY and SVGAGI (reference sequence). V gave up 2 bases and J gave up 0 bases, with 5 bases separating them. CDR3 bases: TGTGCCAGCAGTTACCCCGGCTCCTACGAGCAGTACTTC. Translation gives CASSYPGSYEQYF.